A selection of T cell receptor beta chains follows, all from one sample in a study of tumor and adjacent non-tumor tissue in lung cancer. TCRdb used MiXCR to reprocess the multiplex PCR reads, holding one entry per CDR3 protein. The data hold 85,000 to 130,000 distinct CDR3 sequences, with 65% observed a single time. Sequences were obtained from distant non-tumor lung tissue. The receptors here all came from a man aged 25-45 years with non-small cell lung cancer. The CDR3 runs from the conserved cysteine through the conserved F or W. A D gene is named only where the DNA matches it firmly. A clone size is listed for some rows: how often the clone was seen (once, few, many), or a class if it is expanded.

cdr3_aa | cdr3_nt | d_call | j_call | v_call | clone_size
CSARVWGWGCDQPQHF | TGCAGTGCTAGAGTTTGGGGGTGGGGATGCGATCAGCCCCAGCATTTT | NA | TRBJ1-5 | TRBV20-1 | NA
CASSQVHLYNEQFF | TGCGCCAGCAGCCAAGTTCACCTCTACAATGAGCAGTTCTTC | NA | TRBJ2-1 | TRBV4-1 | NA
CASSPGTAVINTGELFF | TGTGCCAGCAGCCCGGGTACGGCGGTGATAAACACCGGGGAGCTGTTTTTT | NA | TRBJ2-2 | TRBV11-3 | NA
CAISPIVGGATDTQYF | TGTGCCATCAGCCCAATTGTGGGAGGGGCAACAGATACGCAGTATTTT | TRBD2 | TRBJ2-3 | TRBV11-3 | NA
CAWSDANYGYTF | TGTGCCTGGAGTGACGCGAACTATGGCTACACCTTC | NA | TRBJ1-2 | TRBV30 | many
CASSFGVIYQQYF | TGTGCCAGCAGCTTCGGGGTGATCTACCAGCAGTACTTC | NA | TRBJ2-7 | TRBV5-4 | NA
CVSSLSKDRAYGYTF | TGTGTCAGCAGTTTGTCAAAGGACAGGGCTTATGGCTACACCTTC | TRBD1 | TRBJ1-2 | TRBV12-3/TRBV12-4 | NA
CASSGHGTSGQETQYF | TGTGCCAGTAGTGGTCATGGAACTAGCGGTCAAGAGACCCAGTACTTC | TRBD2 | TRBJ2-5 | TRBV19 | NA
CSARTSGGLNEQLF | TGCAGTGCTAGGACTAGCGGGGGTCTAAATGAGCAGCTCTTC | TRBD2 | TRBJ2-1 | TRBV20-1 | NA
CASSYRIEVDDWVTDTQYF | TGTGCCAGCAGCTACCGTATTGAAGTGGATGACTGGGTAACAGATACGCAGTATTTT | NA | TRBJ2-3 | TRBV6-2/TRBV6-3 | NA
CASSLDWSTGELFF | TGTGCCAGCAGTTTAGATTGGAGCACCGGGGAGCTGTTTTTT | NA | TRBJ2-2 | TRBV6-2/TRBV6-3 | many
CASSPWAGQERTQDF | TGTGCCAGCAGTCCCTGGGCAGGACAAGAGAGGACCCAGGACTTC | NA | TRBJ2-5 | TRBV6-5 | NA
CASSQDLQGYRYTF | TGCGCCAGCAGCCAAGATCTGCAGGGCTATCGATACACCTTC | NA | TRBJ1-2 | TRBV4-1 | NA
CASEYPGGATYEQYF | TGTGCCAGCGAGTACCCTGGGGGAGCAACCTACGAGCAGTACTTC | NA | TRBJ2-7 | TRBV21-1 | NA
CSAGGEYEQYF | TGCAGTGCTGGAGGTGAGTACGAGCAGTACTTC | NA | TRBJ2-7 | TRBV20-1 | NA
CSARNGQGYTGEPFF | TGCAGTGCTAGAAATGGGCAGGGGTACACCGGGGAGCCGTTTTTT | NA | TRBJ2-2 | TRBV20-1 | NA
CASSGWAQETQYF | TGTGCCAGCAGTGGCTGGGCCCAAGAGACCCAGTACTTC | NA | TRBJ2-5 | TRBV6-5 | many
CACSYSRGLSSYNVQFF | TGTGCCTGCAGTTACTCCCGGGGGCTGAGCTCCTACAATGTGCAGTTCTTC | NA | TRBJ2-1 | TRBV6-5 | NA
CASSFGGYGYTF | TGTGCCAGCAGTTTTGGAGGGTATGGCTACACCTTC | NA | TRBJ1-2 | TRBV12-3/TRBV12-4 | many
CASSTGGSEANVLTF | TGTGCCAGCAGTACAGGGGGATCTGAGGCCAATGTCCTGACTTTC | TRBD1 | TRBJ2-6 | TRBV6-1 | NA
CASSPLVTGELFF | TGTGCCAGCAGCCCCCTGGTCACCGGGGAGCTGTTTTTT | NA | TRBJ2-2 | TRBV7-2 | few
CSASNPGTETHYF | TGCAGTGCTAGTAACCCTGGCACAGAAACGCATTATTTT | NA | TRBJ2-3 | TRBV20-1 | NA
CASSQDGQDRANVLTF | TGCGCCAGCAGCCAAGATGGACAGGACAGGGCCAACGTCCTGACTTTC | TRBD1 | TRBJ2-6 | TRBV4-3 | NA
CASSLDQGTLNFF | TGTGCCAGCAGCTTAGATCAAGGGACCCTAAATTTCTTC | NA | TRBJ2-1 | TRBV11-2 | NA
CASSLAGDTLYF | TGTGCCAGCAGCTTAGCGGGAGATACGCTATATTTT | NA | TRBJ2-3 | TRBV11-2 | NA
CASSVDGDEHFF | TGTGCCAGCAGTGTGGACGGGGATGAGCACTTCTTC | NA | TRBJ2-1 | TRBV6-1 | NA
CSVTIGGWGNQPQHF | TGCAGTGTAACGATAGGGGGCTGGGGCAATCAGCCCCAGCATTTT | TRBD1 | TRBJ1-5 | TRBV20-1 | once
CASSKDRGPSYEQYF | TGTGCCAGCAGCAAAGACAGGGGGCCCTCCTACGAGCAGTACTTC | TRBD1 | TRBJ2-7 | TRBV6-2/TRBV6-3 | many
CSNSHQPRQVGYTF | TGCTCCAACAGCCACCAACCCCGACAGGTTGGCTACACCTTC | NA | TRBJ1-2 | TRBV4-3 | NA
CGARGDTGELFF | TGCGGCGCACGGGGGGACACCGGGGAGCTGTTTTTT | TRBD2 | TRBJ2-2 | TRBV20-1 | NA
CASSQAMRSSYEQYF | TGTGCCAGCAGCCAGGCTATGAGAAGCTCCTACGAGCAGTACTTC | NA | TRBJ2-7 | TRBV4-2 | many
CSVAGTASYEQYF | TGCAGCGTTGCCGGGACAGCCAGCTACGAGCAGTATTTC | TRBD1 | TRBJ2-7 | TRBV29-1 | NA
CTSNLVRDSPLHF | TGTACCAGCAATCTGGTTAGGGATTCACCACTCCACTTT | NA | TRBJ1-6 | TRBV6-6 | once
CASSQEHDSEVYGYTF | TGCGCCAGCAGCCAAGAGCACGACTCGGAAGTGTATGGCTACACCTTT | NA | TRBJ1-2 | TRBV4-3 | once
CASSFRGQQTTYEQYF | TGCGCCAGCAGCTTCCGGGGCCAGCAAACCACCTACGAGCAGTACTTC | NA | TRBJ2-7 | TRBV5-1 | many
CASSLVGSTDTQYF | TGCGCCAGCAGCTTGGTGGGGAGCACAGATACGCAGTATTTT | NA | TRBJ2-3 | TRBV5-1 | NA
CANSRRTSGEQFF | TGTGCCAACAGTCGACGGACTAGTGGTGAGCAGTTCTTC | TRBD2 | TRBJ2-1 | TRBV6-5 | NA
CASSYSRGARNGYTF | TGTGCCAGCAGTTACTCAAGGGGCGCGAGGAATGGCTACACCTTC | NA | TRBJ1-2 | TRBV6-5 | many
CASSRRGFYNEQFF | TGTGCCAGCAGCAGGCGGGGGTTTTACAATGAGCAGTTCTTC | TRBD2 | TRBJ2-1 | TRBV11-3 | few